These 14 T cell receptor beta chains were sequenced from one sample in a study of T cell changes during pregnancy in multiple sclerosis. Produced via immunoSEQ multiplex PCR; TCRdb's table is partial and in-frame only. This sample has about 30,000 clones, with 90% found just once. The source was CD8+ T cells from peripheral blood mononuclear cells, collected in the second trimester of pregnancy. The receptor source for this set is a female donor with multiple sclerosis, enrolled in a pregnancy study.

J is TRBJ1-3 and V is TRBV19, with D hard to call. The CDR3 runs to 13 residues. Germline assignment: CDR1 LNHDA and CDR2 SQIVND (reference sequence). CDR3 amino acids: CVTRPGGGNTIYF. CDR3 nucleotide sequence: TGTGTCACCCGACCGGGAGGTGGAAACACCATATATTTT.

J is TRBJ2-5 and V is TRBV4-3, with a weak D call TRBD2 (5 bases). Between the trimmed V and J ends, which lost 1 base and 3 bases, there was a span of 9 bases. Germline lookup yields CDR1 LGHNA and CDR2 YSLEER. The CDR3 is 14 residues long. The CDR3 spells CASSQALGEETQYF. CDR3 bases: TGCGCCAGCAGCCAAGCCCTGGGAGAAGAGACCCAGTACTTC.

The V and J genes are TRBV10-2 and TRBJ1-4; no definite D call. The germline V gene encodes CDR1 WSHSY and CDR2 SAAADI. CDR3 length: 18 amino acids. V was trimmed by 0 bases and J by 0 bases, leaving 14 bases between them. CDR3 sequence reads: CASSESQDSRSTNEKLFF. CDR3 bases: TGCGCCAGCAGTGAGTCCCAAGATAGTAGATCAACTAATGAAAAACTGTTTTTT.

V and J are TRBV29-1 and TRBJ2-7; TRBD1 is a possible D gene (5 bases). The CDR3 has 15 residues. Trimming stripped 5 bases from V and 0 bases from J, with 17 bases between. Germline loops: CDR1 SQVTM, CDR2 ANQGSEA. This CDR3 reads CSVYGPQVPSYEQYF. The CDR3 nucleotides are TGCAGCGTTTATGGGCCACAGGTGCCCTCCTACGAGCAGTACTTC.

This clone was detected only once. The CDR3 reads CASSMRESYNEQFF. In nucleotides, the CDR3 is TGTGCCAGTAGTATGCGGGAATCTTACAATGAGCAGTTCTTC. V gene TRBV19 combines with J gene TRBJ2-1; maybe TRBD2 (6 bases). Germline loops: CDR1 LNHDA, CDR2 SQIVND (reference sequence). The V and J ends lost 3 bases and 4 bases respectively, with 10 bases between them. The CDR3 is made up of 14 amino acids.

The chain employs TRBV4-3 and TRBJ2-3; D unresolved. Deletions cut 0 bases from V and 1 base from J, with 8 bases between. This CDR3 is 15 amino acids long. The germline V gene has CDR1 LGHNA and CDR2 YSLEER. CDR3 in DNA: TGCGCCAGCAGCCAAGATTTCCGGGGCACAGATACGCAGTATTTT. It is translated as CASSQDFRGTDTQYF.

This clone came up a few times. This chain joins TRBV4-1 and TRBJ1-5; D ambiguous. V lost 1 base to trimming and J lost 6 bases, with 7 bases between them. The germline gives CDR1 MGHRA, CDR2 YSYEKL. This CDR3 has 13 residues. CDR3 in amino acids: CASSQGRGQPQHF. The DNA of the CDR3 is TGCGCCAGCAGCCAAGGACGGGGTCAGCCCCAGCATTTT.

The rearrangement joins TRBV21-1 to TRBJ2-2; the DNA was not used to check the table's D call, TRBD1. TRBV21-1 counts as a pseudogene. This CDR3 spans 16 amino acids. The CDR3 protein is CASSKPGTKNTGELFF. Here the CDR3 DNA reads TGTGCCAGCAGCAAACCAGGGACAAAGAACACCGGGGAGCTGTTTTTT.

The rearrangement joins TRBV7-9 to TRBJ2-1; 9 bases match TRBD1. Germline CDR1 SEHNR, CDR2 FQNEAQ (reference sequence). Losses at the gene ends were 5 bases for V and 3 bases for J; bases not matched to a gene: 5. The CDR3 covers 15 residues. In DNA form, the CDR3 reads TGTGCCAGCAGCGTCCGGGACAGGGACTACAATGAGCAGTTCTTC. Protein sequence: CASSVRDRDYNEQFF.

The chain recombines TRBV7-3 with TRBJ2-1; 12 positions match TRBD2. Trimming took 5 bases from V and 7 from J; bases not matched to a gene: 6. The CDR3 length is 15 residues. Looked up from germline, CDR1 is SGHTA and CDR2 is FQGTGA. In nucleotides, the CDR3 is TGTGCCAGCAGCCTACTAGCGGGAGGAAGGAATGAGCAGTTCTTC. Translation: CASSLLAGGRNEQFF.

V usage is TRBV4-1 and J usage is TRBJ2-5; 10 bases map to TRBD2. After removal of 6 bases from V and 2 bases from J, the junction contained 15 bases not matched to a gene. Germline-derived CDR1 and CDR2 are MGHRA and YSYEKL. The CDR3 sequence is 18 residues long. The CDR3 is CASSPSPYRTSGQETQYF. The CDR3 nucleotides are TGCGCCAGCAGTCCTTCGCCTTATAGGACTAGCGGTCAAGAGACCCAGTACTTC.

The chain joins TRBV5-4 to TRBJ2-7; TRBD1 agrees at 10 bases. Losses at the gene ends were 4 bases for V and 6 bases for J; bases not matched to a gene: 7. The CDR3 has 14 residues. Per the germline V gene, CDR1 is SGHNT and CDR2 is YYREEE (reference sequence). The CDR3 bases are TGTGCCAGCAGCCCGGGACAGGGGAACTCCGAGCAGTACTTC. It codes for CASSPGQGNSEQYF. The entire variable domain, with the rest obtained from reference TRBV5-4 and TRBJ2-7, is as follows: ETGVTQSPTHLIKTRGQQVTLRCSSQSGHNTVSWYQQALGQGPQFIFQYYREEENGRGNFPPRFSGLQFPNYSSELNVNALELDDSALYLCASSPGQGNSEQYFGPGTRLTVT.

The V call is TRBV4-2, the J call TRBJ2-1, with 9 bases that match TRBD1. The V and J ends lost 0 bases and 3 bases, in that order; junction bases with no gene match: 6. The germline gives CDR1 LGHNA, CDR2 YNFKEQ. The CDR3 contains 17 residues. CDR3 sequence: CASSQDSWTGVYNEQFF. The CDR3 DNA reads as TGTGCCAGCAGCCAAGATAGCTGGACAGGGGTCTACAATGAGCAGTTCTTC.

This chain joins TRBV29-1 and TRBJ1-4; no reliable D call. Germline assignment: CDR1 SQVTM and CDR2 ANQGSEA. CDR3 size: 14 residues. Deletions cut 7 bases from V and 12 bases from J, with 24 bases between. CDR3 bases: TGCAGCGCGGGAAACGCAGCCTCGCGAAGTGAACTGTTTTTT. Translation gives CSAGNAASRSELFF.